This T cell receptor (beta chain) was obtained from a study of T cell changes during pregnancy in multiple sclerosis. V lost 1 base and J 0 bases, leaving 13 bases between the germline ends. The CDR3 contains 16 residues. In germline, CDR1 is SGHNT, CDR2 YYREEE (reference sequence). Repertoires were generated with immunoSEQ multiplex PCR, while TCRdb's copy carries only in-frame clones and drops some. The sample contains roughly 48,000 clones, approximately 92% of which appear only once. The sequencing used CD4+ T cells from peripheral blood mononuclear cells, collected in the third trimester of pregnancy. The rearrangement links TRBV5-4 to TRBJ2-5; possible D gene TRBD2, 6 bases. The receptor's source is a female donor with multiple sclerosis, enrolled in a pregnancy study. CDR3 in DNA: TGTGCCAGCAGCTTGAGGGGAGGTCCGTACCAAGAGACCCAGTACTTC. Its translation is CASSLRGGPYQETQYF. Full variable domain (remainder filled in from reference TRBV5-4 and TRBJ2-5): ETGVTQSPTHLIKTRGQQVTLRCSSQSGHNTVSWYQQALGQGPQFIFQYYREEENGRGNFPPRFSGLQFPNYSSELNVNALELDDSALYLCASSLRGGPYQETQYFGPGTRLLVL.